The 14 T cell receptor beta chains below come from one sample, sequenced in a study of post-analysis software for immune sequencing data. Broader study findings: Four to six TRBV segments were more frequent in patients than controls; TRBV5-6, TRBV5-1 and TRBV20-1 belonged to this group.

These TCRs' antigens remain unknown. Each TCR beta cDNA library carried unique molecular identifiers. TCRdb analysed the PCR reads with MiXCR anew, one entry per CDR3 protein. The sample includes approximately 440,000 distinct CDR3 sequences, around 40% seen only once; the top ten take 9.5% to 13%. The material sequenced was blood. All receptors come from a girl aged 5 to 17 with multiple sclerosis.

This rearrangement joins TRBV12-3 or TRBV12-4 to TRBJ1-2, with a tentative D call TRBD1 (6 bases). The CDR3 sequence is 16 residues long. Trimming shortened V by 3 bases and J by 2 bases, and 16 bases separated the two germline ends. CDR3 bases: TGTGCCAGCAGTTTTGCTTCCGGGGGGCTGAACTATGGCTACACCTTC. It yields the protein CASSFASGGLNYGYTF.

The V call is TRBV15, the J call TRBJ2-2; possible D gene TRBD1, 6 bases. CDR1 and CDR2 (germline): LNHNV, YYDKDF (reference sequence). V lost 1 base, J lost 6 bases, and 15 bases lay in between. This CDR3 has 16 amino acids. CDR3 bases: TGTGCCACCAGCAGAGGAAACAGGGCGAGGGCCGGGGAGCTGTTTTTT. It codes for CATSRGNRARAGELFF.

The V and J genes are TRBV7-8 and TRBJ2-1, with a tentative D call TRBD1 (6 bases). This CDR3 is built from 15 residues. Germline V gives CDR1 SGHVS, CDR2 FQNEAQ. V gave up 4 bases and J gave up 6 bases, with 16 bases separating them. Written as DNA, the CDR3 is TGTGCCAGCAGCTCATGGACAGACCTCGGCAATGAGCAGTTCTTC. Protein: CASSSWTDLGNEQFF.

In the case of this clonotype: Germline and junction disagree at one end, which may indicate a read error. The rearrangement uses TRBV10-3 and TRBJ1-5, with 7 bases aligning to TRBD1. Germline lookup yields CDR1 ENHRY and CDR2 SYGVKD. This CDR3 has 14 residues. CDR3 sequence reads: CTISNDRGNQPQHF. CDR3 in DNA: TGTACCATCAGCAATGACAGGGGCAATCAGCCCCAGCATTTT.

This rearrangement joins TRBV20-1 to TRBJ2-7; D is possibly TRBD1 (6 bases). Germline loops: CDR1 DFQATT, CDR2 SNEGSKA (reference sequence). V lost 5 bases, J lost 0 bases, and 17 bases lay in between. This CDR3 region has 15 residues. The CDR3: CSAPSSGTISYEQYF. CDR3 sequence (DNA): TGCAGTGCTCCCTCCTCCGGGACAATCTCCTACGAGCAGTACTTC.

The chain combines TRBV25-1 with TRBJ2-3; 12 bases line up with TRBD2. Germline trimming cut 1 base from V and 4 bases from J; bases unmatched to any gene: 6. The germline CDR1 and CDR2 sequences are MGHDK and SYGVNS. This CDR3 has 17 amino acids. For the CDR3, the DNA is TGTGCCAGCAGTGAATTCTTCCTAGCGGGAGGGCCAGATACGCAGTATTTT. This translates into CASSEFFLAGGPDTQYF.

The chain combines TRBV20-1 with TRBJ2-3; D is unclear. The CDR3 is made up of 15 amino acids. Germline CDR1 reads DFQATT; CDR2 reads SNEGSKA (reference sequence). Trimming removed 1 base from V and 0 bases from J, with 11 bases in between. The CDR3 DNA reads TGCAGTGCTAGAGGGTCCTCTACTAGCACAGATACGCAGTATTTT. Protein: CSARGSSTSTDTQYF.

This clonotype was observed a few times. The V gene is TRBV29-1, the J gene TRBJ2-5; 7 bases are a match to TRBD1. The CDR3 consists of 12 residues. Germline V gives CDR1 SQVTM, CDR2 ANQGSEA. V shed 7 bases, J shed 2 bases, and the junction held 4 bases outside the gene matches. The CDR3 DNA reads TGCAGCGGTCAGACAGGGCAAGAGACCCAGTACTTC. Translated: CSGQTGQETQYF.

This CDR3 is CASSLAEGEPDTQYF. The DNA for the CDR3 is TGTGCCAGCAGCTTAGCCGAGGGGGAACCAGATACGCAGTATTTT. The chain carries TRBV7-6 and TRBJ2-3; perhaps TRBD1 as D (6 bases). CDR3 size: 15 residues. Trimming removed 0 bases at V and 4 bases at J, with 11 bases between. CDR1 and CDR2 (germline): SGHVS, FNYEAQ.

The chain carries TRBV24-1 and TRBJ2-7, with 10 positions matching TRBD1. Per the germline V gene, CDR1 is KGHDR and CDR2 is SFDVKD. This CDR3 region has 19 residues. V gave up 3 bases and J gave up 7 bases; unmatched junction bases: 20. CDR3 region: CATSDRRGSGTGDRNEQYF. Written as DNA, the CDR3 is TGTGCCACCAGTGATCGGAGGGGCAGTGGGACAGGGGATCGAAATGAGCAGTACTTC.

The rearrangement links TRBV20-1 to TRBJ2-7; 8 nucleotides agree with TRBD2. This CDR3 spans 16 amino acids. V lost 1 base and J lost 0; bases outside the gene matches: 8. CDR1 is DFQATT, CDR2 SNEGSKA, per germline (reference sequence). The CDR3, as DNA: TGCAGTGCTAGAGGGCCTATAGCGGGGAGCTCCTACGAGCAGTACTTC. Protein: CSARGPIAGSSYEQYF.

This sequence joins TRBV6-5 and TRBJ1-1, with D maybe TRBD1 (5 bases). Germline assignment: CDR1 MNHEY and CDR2 SVGAGI. V was trimmed by 6 bases and J by 1 base, leaving 15 bases between them. The length of the CDR3 is 15 residues. The CDR3 reads CASSRPQGWNTEAFF. DNA for the CDR3: TGTGCCAGCAGCCGCCCCCAGGGATGGAACACTGAAGCTTTCTTT.

The rearrangement joins TRBV12-3 or TRBV12-4 to TRBJ1-1, with D perhaps TRBD1 (5 bases). Trimming pared 7 bases from V and 3 bases from J, leaving 12 bases between. The CDR3 consists of 13 residues. CDR3 coding DNA: TGTGCCAGCACCCGAAAGGGGTACACTGAAGCTTTCTTT. Translated: CASTRKGYTEAFF.

The chain links TRBV20-1 to TRBJ1-1, with no clear D. The germline V gene has CDR1 DFQATT and CDR2 SNEGSKA (reference sequence). V was pared by 3 bases and J by 1 base, with 12 bases between. CDR3 length: 14 amino acids. Here the CDR3 reads CSARMSIPNTEAFF. CDR3 nucleotides: TGCAGTGCTAGGATGAGTATACCGAACACTGAAGCTTTCTTT.